A single sample is the source of the 7 T cell receptor beta chains below, sequenced in a study of blood T cell repertoires in COVID-19. Some clones are missing from TCRdb's copy, which holds only in-frame ones; the method was immunoSEQ multiplex PCR. The sample yields some 300,000 clones, around 90% seen once. Sequencing was carried out using PBMCs or T cells enriched from blood (not recorded which). The receptor set was obtained from a woman in her forties who had recovered from COVID-19.

The chain uses TRBV15 and TRBJ1-6; the D is unclear. The CDR3 has 14 residues. The ends were cut back, 6 bases at V and 6 bases at J, with 12 bases in the middle. Per germline, CDR1 LNHNV and CDR2 YYDKDF (reference sequence). The CDR3 DNA is TGTGCCACCAGTGAAGAGTACGGTAATTCACCCCTCCACTTT. Residues: CATSEEYGNSPLHF.

The V call is TRBV11-2, the J call TRBJ2-5, with 9 bases aligning to TRBD2. The germline gives CDR1 SGHAT, CDR2 FQNNGV. This CDR3 comprises 17 residues. V lost 2 bases, J lost 2 bases, and 9 bases stayed unmatched. In DNA form, the CDR3 reads TGTGCCAGCAGCTTAAGTAGGGCTAGCGGGGTTCAAGAGACCCAGTACTTC. It is translated as CASSLSRASGVQETQYF.

The genes are TRBV7-2 and TRBJ2-2, with a possible D match to TRBD2 (6 bases). The CDR3 runs 16 residues. Trimming removed 3 bases from V and 2 bases from J, with 13 bases in between. The germline gives CDR1 SGHTA, CDR2 FQGNSA. This CDR3 is CASSFVLGRNTGELFF. The CDR3 coding sequence is TGTGCCAGCAGCTTTGTACTCGGGAGAAACACCGGGGAGCTGTTTTTT.

The CDR3 protein is CASSDRGERGNTEAFF. The CDR3 DNA is TGTGCCAGCAGCGACAGGGGGGAGAGGGGGAACACTGAAGCTTTCTTT. The V gene is TRBV5-4, the J gene TRBJ1-1; 9 bases map to TRBD1. V lost 4 bases, J lost 1 base, and 8 bases stayed unmatched. The V gene's germline CDR1 is SGHNT and CDR2 YYREEE (reference sequence). The CDR3 covers 16 residues.

This chain links TRBV21-1 with TRBJ1-5; the table gives TRBD1 as D, unverified against the DNA. TRBV21-1 corresponds to a pseudogene. The CDR3 is 13 residues long. Written as DNA, the CDR3 is TGTGCCAGCAGCAAAAGGGGCTGTCAGCCCCAGCATTTT. Its translation: CASSKRGCQPQHF.

In its sample, this clone was seen a few times. This chain links TRBV5-1 with TRBJ1-2; a possible D gene is TRBD1 (5 bases). V was shortened by 0 bases and J by 4 bases, with 13 bases between the two germline ends. Germline CDR1 SGHRS, CDR2 YFSETQ. This CDR3 has 15 residues. The CDR3 nucleotides read TGCGCCAGCAGCTTGGGGCAGGGACTCCTCTATGGCTACACCTTC. Translation: CASSLGQGLLYGYTF.

This chain connects TRBV7-3 to TRBJ1-1; perhaps TRBD1 as D (5 bases). Germline lookup yields CDR1 SGHTA and CDR2 FQGTGA. V lost 5 bases and J lost 4, with 14 bases in between. CDR3 length equals 14 residues. As DNA, the CDR3 is TGTGCCAGCAGCCCGTCGGAGGGACGCACTGAAGCTTTCTTT. Amino acid sequence: CASSPSEGRTEAFF.